This T cell receptor (beta chain) is drawn from a study of tumor-infiltrating lymphocytes in primary liver carcinoma. Notes on the study in general: Significantly larger top-250-clone fractions were found in tumors than in blood (p = 0.039).

Turning to this clonotype: Its matching antigen is unknown.

The V gene's germline CDR1 is MNHEY and CDR2 SVGEGT. V was shortened by 9 bases and J by 0 bases, with 23 bases between the two germline ends. The CDR3 length is 18 residues. A constant-region primer served to make TCR beta cDNA from around 500 ng total RNA. Employing slightly modified ARM-PCR, three nested multiplex PCR rounds were run, and these gave rise to the TCR beta libraries. Two initial PCR rounds of approximately 10 cycles each paired TRBV1-TRBV30 forward primers with a C-beta reverse primer. One entry per CDR3 protein, called by TCRdb with MiXCR from the multiplex PCR reads. This table holds about 120,000 distinct CDR3 sequences, roughly 75% found once. Co-extracting RNA and DNA was done with 20-30 mg of unsorted bulk tissue as input.

Input material: tumor-adjacent normal liver tissue. This TCR derives from a woman aged 60-70 years with primary liver carcinoma and hepatitis B virus infection. The rearrangement uses TRBV6-2 or TRBV6-3 and TRBJ2-2; D uncertain. The CDR3 sequence is CASTFWTTRPANTGELFF. The DNA of the CDR3 is TGTGCCAGTACCTTCTGGACCACGAGACCTGCGAACACCGGGGAGCTGTTTTTT.